The following is a TCR beta chain sequence with its context. This sample was included in a study of OX40 agonist ivuxolimab in advanced cancers. The CDR3 sequence is 16 residues long. TCRdb's table, derived via immunoSEQ multiplex PCR, lists solely in-frame clones and lacks some. Seen here are some 45,000 clones, roughly 86% observed once, and the top ten hold about 16%. The sample in question was CD4+ or CD8+ T cells sorted from blood, obtained in a trial of the OX40 agonist ivuxolimab. The gene calls are TRBV21-1 and TRBJ2-5; the table's TRBD1 call for D was not verified on the DNA. TRBV21-1 is classified as a pseudogene. This TCR was recovered from an adult with an advanced solid tumor such as melanoma, head and neck, liver or kidney cancer. The CDR3: CASSIRDRTAFETQYF. The CDR3 DNA reads TGTGCCAGCAGCATTAGGGATCGGACAGCTTTTGAGACCCAGTACTTC.